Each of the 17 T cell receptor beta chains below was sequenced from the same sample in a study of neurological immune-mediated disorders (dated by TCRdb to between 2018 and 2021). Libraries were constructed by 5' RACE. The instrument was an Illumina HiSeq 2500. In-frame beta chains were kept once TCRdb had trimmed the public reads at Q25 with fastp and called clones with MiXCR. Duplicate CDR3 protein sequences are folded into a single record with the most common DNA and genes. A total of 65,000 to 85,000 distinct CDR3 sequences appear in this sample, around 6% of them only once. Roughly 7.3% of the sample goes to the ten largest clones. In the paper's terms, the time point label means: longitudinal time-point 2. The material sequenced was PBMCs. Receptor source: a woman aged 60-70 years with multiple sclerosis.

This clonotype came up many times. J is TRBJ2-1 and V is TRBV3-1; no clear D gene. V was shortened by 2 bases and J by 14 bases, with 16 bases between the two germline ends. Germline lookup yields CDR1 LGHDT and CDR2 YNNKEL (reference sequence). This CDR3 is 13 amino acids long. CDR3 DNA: TGTGCCAGCAGCCAATTCTTAGAAGATCGAGAGTTCTTC. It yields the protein CASSQFLEDREFF.

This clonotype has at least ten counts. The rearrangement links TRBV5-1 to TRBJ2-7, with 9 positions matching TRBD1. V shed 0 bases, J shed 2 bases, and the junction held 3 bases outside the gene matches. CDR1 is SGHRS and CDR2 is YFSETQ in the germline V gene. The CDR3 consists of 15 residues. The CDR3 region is CASSLAGTGPYEQYF. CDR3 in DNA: TGCGCCAGCAGCTTGGCGGGGACAGGGCCCTACGAGCAGTACTTC.

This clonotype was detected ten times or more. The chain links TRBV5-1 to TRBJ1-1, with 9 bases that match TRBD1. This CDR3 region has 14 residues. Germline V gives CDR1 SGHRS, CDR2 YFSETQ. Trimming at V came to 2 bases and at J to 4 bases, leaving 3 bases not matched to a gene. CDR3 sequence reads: CASSLTGGGTEAFF. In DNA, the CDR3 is TGCGCCAGCAGCTTAACAGGGGGCGGCACTGAAGCTTTCTTT.

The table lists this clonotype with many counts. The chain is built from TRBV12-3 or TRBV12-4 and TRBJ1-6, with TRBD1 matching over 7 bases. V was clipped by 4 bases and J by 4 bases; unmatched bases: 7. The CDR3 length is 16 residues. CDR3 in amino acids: CASSSTGTVYNSPLHF. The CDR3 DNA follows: TGTGCCAGCAGTTCGACCGGGACAGTGTATAATTCACCCCTCCACTTT.

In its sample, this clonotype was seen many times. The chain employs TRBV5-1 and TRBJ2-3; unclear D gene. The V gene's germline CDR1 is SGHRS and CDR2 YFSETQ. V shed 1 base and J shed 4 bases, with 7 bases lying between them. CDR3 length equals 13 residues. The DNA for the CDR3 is TGCGCCAGCAGCTTGAGTACCCCAGATACGCAGTATTTT. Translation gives CASSLSTPDTQYF.

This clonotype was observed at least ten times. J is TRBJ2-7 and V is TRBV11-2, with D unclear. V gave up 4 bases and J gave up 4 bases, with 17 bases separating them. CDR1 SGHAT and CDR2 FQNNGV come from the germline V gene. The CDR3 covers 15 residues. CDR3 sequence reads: CASSSDPGPFYEQYF. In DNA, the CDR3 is TGTGCCAGCAGCTCGGATCCCGGACCCTTTTACGAGCAGTACTTC.

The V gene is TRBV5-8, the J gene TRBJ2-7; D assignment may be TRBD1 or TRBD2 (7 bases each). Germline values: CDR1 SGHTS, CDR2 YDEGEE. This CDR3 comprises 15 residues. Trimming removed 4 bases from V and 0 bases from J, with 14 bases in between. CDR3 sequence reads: CASSTQGGPSYEQYF. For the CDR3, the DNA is TGTGCCAGCAGCACCCAGGGGGGGCCCTCCTACGAGCAGTACTTC. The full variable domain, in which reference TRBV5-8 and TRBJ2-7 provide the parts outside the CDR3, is EAGVTQSPTHLIKTRGQQATLRCSPISGHTSVYWYQQALGLGLQFLLWYDEGEERNRGNFPPRFSGRQFPNYSSELNVNALELEDSALYLCASSTQGGPSYEQYFGPGTRLTVT.

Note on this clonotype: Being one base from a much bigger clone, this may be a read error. This CDR3 is CSAITREQFF. As DNA, the CDR3 is TGCAGTGCTATAACCCGTGAGCAGTTCTTC. This chain connects TRBV20-1 to TRBJ2-1; D remains ambiguous. V was clipped by 4 bases and J by 9 bases, with 7 bases between them. This CDR3 region has 10 residues. Germline V lookup: CDR1 DFQATT, CDR2 SNEGSKA (reference sequence).

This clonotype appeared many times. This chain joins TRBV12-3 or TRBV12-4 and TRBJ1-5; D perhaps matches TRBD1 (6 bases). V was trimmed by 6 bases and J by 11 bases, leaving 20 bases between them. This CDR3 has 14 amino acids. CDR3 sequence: CASSVATGPGAQHF. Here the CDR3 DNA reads TGTGCCAGCAGCGTAGCCACAGGGCCTGGGGCCCAGCATTTT.

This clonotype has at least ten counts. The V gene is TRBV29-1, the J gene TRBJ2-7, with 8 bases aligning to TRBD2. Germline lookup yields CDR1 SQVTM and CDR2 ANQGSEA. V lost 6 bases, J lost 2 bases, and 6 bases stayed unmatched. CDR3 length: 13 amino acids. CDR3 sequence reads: CSVVTSVPYEQYF. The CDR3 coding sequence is TGCAGCGTCGTGACTAGCGTTCCCTACGAGCAGTACTTC.

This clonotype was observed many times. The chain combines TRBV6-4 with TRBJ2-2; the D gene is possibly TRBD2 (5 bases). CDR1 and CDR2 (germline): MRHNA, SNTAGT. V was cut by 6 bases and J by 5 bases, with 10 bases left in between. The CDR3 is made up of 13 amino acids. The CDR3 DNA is TGTGCCAGCAGCCCTAGGGAGACCGGGGAGCTGTTTTTT. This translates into CASSPRETGELFF.

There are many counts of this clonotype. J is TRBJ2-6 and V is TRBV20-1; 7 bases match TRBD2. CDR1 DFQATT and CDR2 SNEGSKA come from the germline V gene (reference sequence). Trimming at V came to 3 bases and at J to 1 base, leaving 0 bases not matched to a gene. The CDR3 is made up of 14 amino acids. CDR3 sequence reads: CSARGGSGANVLTF. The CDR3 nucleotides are TGCAGTGCTAGGGGAGGGTCTGGGGCCAACGTCCTGACTTTC.

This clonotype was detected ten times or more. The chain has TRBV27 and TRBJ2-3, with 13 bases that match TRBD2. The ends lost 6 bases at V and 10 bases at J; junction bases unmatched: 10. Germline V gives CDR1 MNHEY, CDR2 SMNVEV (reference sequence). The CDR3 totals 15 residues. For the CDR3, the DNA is TGTGCCAGCAGCTCAACTAGCGGGGGGGCTTTCCCGCAGTATTTT. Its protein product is CASSSTSGGAFPQYF.

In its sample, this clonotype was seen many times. The CDR3 loop is CSARLGPESGEQYF. CDR3 DNA: TGCAGTGCAAGGCTAGGACCAGAGAGCGGGGAGCAGTACTTC. This sequence joins TRBV20-1 and TRBJ2-7; TRBD2 is a possible D gene (6 bases). CDR1 and CDR2 from the germline V gene are DFQATT and SNEGSKA (reference sequence). This CDR3 comprises 14 residues. V lost 6 bases and J 7 bases, leaving 22 bases between the germline ends.

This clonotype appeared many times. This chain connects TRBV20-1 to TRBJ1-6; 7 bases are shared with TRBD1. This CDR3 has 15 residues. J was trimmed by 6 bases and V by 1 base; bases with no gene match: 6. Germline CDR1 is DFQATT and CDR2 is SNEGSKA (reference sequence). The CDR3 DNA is TGCAGTGCTAGAGCCTCCGGGACAGCTAATTCACCCCTCCACTTT. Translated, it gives CSARASGTANSPLHF.

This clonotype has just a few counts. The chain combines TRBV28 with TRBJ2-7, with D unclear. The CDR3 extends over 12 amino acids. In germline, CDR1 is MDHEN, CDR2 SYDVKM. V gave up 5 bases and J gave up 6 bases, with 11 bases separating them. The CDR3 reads CASSTLDREQYF. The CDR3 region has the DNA TGTGCCAGCAGTACCCTGGACCGCGAGCAGTACTTC.

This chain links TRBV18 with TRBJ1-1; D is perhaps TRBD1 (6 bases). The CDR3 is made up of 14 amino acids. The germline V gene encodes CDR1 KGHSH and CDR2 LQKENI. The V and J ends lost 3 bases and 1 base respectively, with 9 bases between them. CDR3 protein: CASSPPGENTEAFF. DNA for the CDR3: TGTGCCAGCTCACCGCCAGGGGAGAACACTGAAGCTTTCTTT.